The 6 T cell receptor beta chains below all came from one sample that was sequenced in a study of spatial heterogeneity in lung cancer (dated by TCRdb to the late 2010s). The method behind the library was 5' RACE. Reads for this sample came from a NextSeq 500. Using fastp at Q25 and MiXCR, TCRdb reprocessed the public reads and kept productive beta chains. Each entry merges the rows of one CDR3 protein and shows their most common DNA and genes. This sample lists tens of thousands of distinct CDR3 sequences; about 11% were detected once. The ten largest make up under 35% of the sample. This sample's time point label indicates: blood at routine non-recurrence follow-up after resection. The sample was PBMCs, taken at follow-up. These receptors were taken from a male donor with early-stage non-small cell lung cancer.

This clonotype was seen at least ten times. V and J are TRBV7-9 and TRBJ1-2, with 10 bases fitting TRBD1. CDR3 length: 16 amino acids. Germline-derived CDR1 and CDR2 are SEHNR and FQNEAQ (reference sequence). The V gene end was trimmed by 4 bases and the J gene end by 4 bases; junction bases not matched to a gene: 9. The CDR3 DNA follows: TGTGCCAGCAGCTCGGTTCGTAGGACAGGGGGCTATGGCTACACCTTC. Its translation is CASSSVRRTGGYGYTF. The entire variable domain, with the rest obtained from reference TRBV7-9 and TRBJ1-2, is as follows: DTGVSQNPRHKITKRGQNVTFRCDPISEHNRLYWYRQTLGQGPEFLTYFQNEAQLEKSRLLSDRFSAERPKGSFSTLEIQRTEQGDSAMYLCASSSVRRTGGYGYTFGSGTRLTVV.

This clonotype turned up a few times. The chain is built from TRBV7-2 and TRBJ2-5; the D gene could be TRBD1 or TRBD2 (6 bases each). The CDR3 length is 15 residues. V was shortened by 2 bases and J by 4 bases, with 14 bases between the two germline ends. Germline V gene lookup returns CDR1 SGHTA and CDR2 FQGNSA. The CDR3 is CASSLPGAGGETQYF. The CDR3 DNA follows: TGTGCCAGCAGCTTACCGGGGGCCGGGGGAGAGACCCAGTACTTC.

This clonotype was detected only a few times. The chain employs TRBV5-1 and TRBJ2-2, with D perhaps TRBD1 (6 bases). This CDR3 contains 17 residues. Germline CDR1 is SGHRS and CDR2 is YFSETQ. The V and J ends lost 1 base and 5 bases respectively, with 18 bases between them. CDR3: CASSLRTADDLTGELFF. DNA of the CDR3: TGCGCCAGCAGCTTGAGGACAGCGGATGATTTGACCGGGGAGCTGTTTTTT. Filled out from reference TRBV5-1 and TRBJ2-2, the complete variable domain reads KAGVTQTPRYLIKTRGQQVTLSCSPISGHRSVSWYQQTPGQGLQFLFEYFSETQRNKGNFPGRFSGRQFSNSRSEMNVSTLELGDSALYLCASSLRTADDLTGELFFGEGSRLTVL.

This clonotype was detected only a few times. The V and J genes are TRBV5-6 and TRBJ2-3, with 7 bases matching TRBD1. The CDR3 is made up of 14 amino acids. Trimming cost V 3 bases and J 7 bases; bases outside gene matches: 8. Germline V gene lookup returns CDR1 SGHDT and CDR2 YYEEEE. In DNA form, the CDR3 reads TGTGCCAGCAGCTGGGGACAGAGTCGATATACGCAGTATTTT. It specifies CASSWGQSRYTQYF.

The chain has TRBV5-1 and TRBJ1-6; weak D call: TRBD1 (5 bases). Germline values: CDR1 SGHRS, CDR2 YFSETQ. Trimming left V 0 bases short and J 10 bases short, with 17 bases between. This CDR3 region has 16 residues. CDR3 sequence: CASSLASQAASSPLHF. The DNA of the CDR3 is TGCGCCAGCAGCTTGGCCTCACAGGCCGCCTCCTCACCCCTCCACTTT.

The chain recombines TRBV5-4 with TRBJ1-2; D ambiguous. CDR3 length: 13 residues. Germline-derived CDR1 and CDR2 are SGHNT and YYREEE (reference sequence). V dropped 4 bases and J dropped 4 bases, with 11 bases sitting between them. CDR3 DNA sequence: TGTGCCAGCAGCCCCCCCGAGGCCTATGGCTACACCTTC. This translates into CASSPPEAYGYTF. The variable domain in full, completed from reference TRBV5-4 and TRBJ1-2, reads ETGVTQSPTHLIKTRGQQVTLRCSSQSGHNTVSWYQQALGQGPQFIFQYYREEENGRGNFPPRFSGLQFPNYSSELNVNALELDDSALYLCASSPPEAYGYTFGSGTRLTVV.